The rows below give T cell receptor beta chains drawn from one sample of a study of cytomegalovirus exposure and HLA in healthy donors. Profiling relied on immunoSEQ multiplex PCR, and the TCRdb table lists in-frame clones only, not all of them. The table lists 170,000 or so clones, under 85% of them singletons. Input material: PBMCs. The origin of the receptors is a man between 18 and 35 years old in good health and CMV-seronegative. Each CDR3 is given with its conserved first and last residue. A D gene is named only where the DNA matches it firmly. Size is stated for part of the rows, as once, few or many counts, or as a class when the clone is expanded.

J gene | D gene | V gene | clone size | CDR3 DNA | CDR3 protein
TRBJ1-1 | NA | TRBV2 | few | TGTGCCAGCAGTAACAGCTTGAACACTGAAGCTTTCTTT | CASSNSLNTEAFF
TRBJ2-2 | NA | TRBV14 | NA | TGTGCCAGCAGCCAAGACCCTGACAGGAGGAACACCGGGGAGCTGTTTTTT | CASSQDPDRRNTGELFF
TRBJ1-4 | TRBD1 | TRBV19 | NA | TGTGCCAGTACCACCCCGGGACAGGGGGATGAAAAACTGTTTTTT | CASTTPGQGDEKLFF
TRBJ1-6 | NA | TRBV7-9 | NA | TGTGCCAGCGTCCCCAGCCCCCCGGACAGCGACTATTCACCCCTCCACTTT | CASVPSPPDSDYSPLHF
TRBJ1-2 | NA | TRBV19 | NA | TGTGCCAGTAGTATAGGGACCCCGCGGACATATGGCTACACCTTC | CASSIGTPRTYGYTF
TRBJ2-7 | NA | TRBV5-5 | NA | TGTGCCAGCAGCAGTGAGTGGGGACACAGCTACGAGCAGTACTTC | CASSSEWGHSYEQYF
TRBJ1-3 | NA | TRBV5-4 | many | TGTGCCAGCAGCTCTACAGGGTATGGAAACACCATATATTTT | CASSSTGYGNTIYF
TRBJ1-6 | NA | TRBV6-5 | NA | TGTGCCAGCAGCCCGATCAGGACCCTCCACTTT | CASSPIRTLHF
TRBJ1-1 | TRBD1 | TRBV11-1 | NA | TGTGCCAGCAGCTACGGACAGGGGGGTACTGAAGCTTTCTTT | CASSYGQGGTEAFF
TRBJ1-2 | NA | TRBV5-6 | NA | TGTGCCAGCAGCGTAGGACAGCCTAACTATGGCTACACCTTC | CASSVGQPNYGYTF
TRBJ1-3 | NA | TRBV10-3 | few | TGTGCCTCCCTGGCATCGTCTGGAAACACCATATATTTT | CASLASSGNTIYF
TRBJ2-5 | TRBD2 | TRBV28 | NA | TGTGCCAGCAGGGATAGCGGGAGCGTTGAGACCCAGTACTTC | CASRDSGSVETQYF
TRBJ2-1 | TRBD2 | TRBV7-9 | NA | TGTGCCAGCAGCCCCGTACGCGGGAGGGCCAATGAGCAGTTCTTC | CASSPVRGRANEQFF